The next 14 T cell receptor beta chains were all read from a single sample in a study of regulatory T cells in long-lasting Graves disease (dated by TCRdb to about 2021). The receptor library was made with multiplex PCR. For sequencing, an Illumina HiSeq 4000 was employed. To build TCR beta libraries, CDR3 regions were amplified by Arm-PCR using iRepertoire HTBI primers. TCRdb reprocessing: public reads trimmed at Q25 with fastp, clones called with MiXCR, in-frame beta chains kept. Rows are combined by CDR3 protein, so each entry shows the most common genes and DNA. The sample table records approximately 300,000 distinct CDR3 sequences; more than 15% of these occur just once. The ten top clones hold about 40% of the sample. Taken with the paper, the label for time point translates to: newly diagnosed GD, antithyroid drugs for less than 3 months. For both TCR sequencing and RNA sequencing, RNA was extracted from PBMCs in TRIzol.

Material: peripheral blood mononuclear cells (PBMCs), obtained at new diagnosis, from a patient treated with antithyroid drugs. The receptors were sampled from a female donor with Graves disease.

This clonotype came up many times. The V call is TRBV20-1, the J call TRBJ1-1; TRBD1 agrees at 8 bases. The ends lost 3 bases at V and 10 bases at J; junction bases unmatched: 10. Germline CDR1 reads DFQATT; CDR2 reads SNEGSKA (reference sequence). The CDR3 runs 13 residues. The CDR3 region has the DNA TGCAGTGCTAGTGAAACAGGGGGGCTAGGAGCTTTCTTT. It codes for CSASETGGLGAFF.

The CDR3 DNA reads as TGCAGTGCTAAGAATCCGGGCTTCTCCTACGAGCAGTACTTC. Encoded protein: CSAKNPGFSYEQYF. This chain connects TRBV20-1 to TRBJ2-7; D is ambiguous. Deletions cut 4 bases from V and 0 bases from J, with 13 bases between. CDR3 size: 14 residues. In germline, CDR1 is DFQATT, CDR2 SNEGSKA (reference sequence).

This clonotype was detected only a few times. V gene TRBV3-1 combines with J gene TRBJ2-7; the D gene is possibly TRBD2 (6 bases). The CDR3 contains 18 residues. Germline CDR1 LGHDT, CDR2 YNNKEL (reference sequence). The V end lost 5 bases, the J end lost 0 bases, and 23 bases lay between the germline ends. CDR3 bases: TGTGCCAGCAGCTACACTATGGAAGGGACTGCAGCCTCCTACGAGCAGTACTTC. Its translation: CASSYTMEGTAASYEQYF.

This clonotype was seen ten or more times. The chain uses TRBV6-5 and TRBJ2-3; no reliable D call. Germline V CDR1 and CDR2: MNHEY, SVGAGI. The ends were cut back, 2 bases at V and 6 bases at J, with 18 bases in the middle. This CDR3 is built from 16 residues. The CDR3 DNA reads as TGTGCCAGCAGTTACCCCCGCGTAGGGATCTTTGATACGCAGTATTTT. This gives the protein CASSYPRVGIFDTQYF.

This clonotype was seen many times. The rearrangement joins TRBV5-6 to TRBJ1-2; D may be TRBD1 (5 bases). Trimming took off 2 bases at V and 6 bases at J, with 14 bases between the two ends. Germline assignment: CDR1 SGHDT and CDR2 YYEEEE. The CDR3 length is 14 residues. In nucleotides, the CDR3 is TGTGCCAGCAGCTTCGTGGGGGGGAAGGATGGCTACACCTTC. As protein: CASSFVGGKDGYTF.

This clonotype was seen ten or more times. The DNA for the CDR3 is TGTGCCAGCAGCCCCGGGACAGAGAGTAATGAGCAGTTCTTC. It codes for CASSPGTESNEQFF. This chain joins TRBV5-4 and TRBJ2-1, with 7 bases fitting TRBD1. The V and J ends lost 4 bases and 7 bases, in that order; junction bases with no gene match: 8. Germline V CDR1 and CDR2: SGHNT, YYREEE (reference sequence). The CDR3 is 14 amino acids.

The V call is TRBV19, the J call TRBJ1-1; TRBD1 agrees at 9 bases. Germline trimming cut 10 bases from V and 1 base from J; bases unmatched to any gene: 4. The CDR3 covers 13 residues. CDR1 is LNHDA, CDR2 SQIVND, per germline (reference sequence). The CDR3 loop reads CATQTGGNTEAFF. Written as DNA, the CDR3 is TGTGCCACCCAGACAGGGGGGAACACTGAAGCTTTCTTT.

This clonotype appeared many times. The CDR3 loop is CSARATGRWEQFF. CDR3 nucleotide sequence: TGCAGTGCTAGAGCGACAGGGAGGTGGGAGCAGTTCTTC. The chain links TRBV20-1 to TRBJ2-1, with D possibly TRBD1 on 7 matching bases. Germline assignment: CDR1 DFQATT and CDR2 SNEGSKA (reference sequence). The ends were cut back, 1 base at V and 10 bases at J, with 14 bases in the middle. The CDR3 length is 13 residues.

This clonotype occurred many times. The V gene is TRBV28, the J gene TRBJ2-7; no reliable D call. Trimming pared 6 bases from V and 0 bases from J, leaving 12 bases between. CDR1 and CDR2 (germline): MDHEN, SYDVKM. This CDR3 region has 14 residues. The CDR3 DNA reads TGTGCCAGCAGCATAGTCGGCGACTCCTACGAGCAGTACTTC. Its protein product is CASSIVGDSYEQYF.

For this clonotype: A much larger clone lies one base from this, so it may be a read error. CDR3 sequence reads: CASSPATSGPLEQFF. Here the CDR3 DNA reads TGTGCCAGCTCACCAGCGACTAGCGGCCCCCTTGAGCAGTTCTTC. The chain combines TRBV18 with TRBJ2-1; TRBD2 matches at 9 bases. The J segment lost 9 bases and the V segment lost 2 bases, leaving 8 bases of the junction unmatched. The CDR3 totals 15 residues. CDR1 KGHSH and CDR2 LQKENI come from the germline V gene.

Concerning this clonotype: With a much larger clone just one base away, this may be a read error. The chain carries TRBV14 and TRBJ1-1, with 7 bases matching TRBD1. The V gene end was trimmed by 8 bases and the J gene end by 5 bases; junction bases not matched to a gene: 20. Germline V gene sequence: CDR1 SGHDN, CDR2 FVKESK. CDR3 length: 17 amino acids. The CDR3 sequence is CASGRARGREGWTEAFF. CDR3 DNA: TGTGCCAGCGGACGCGCCAGGGGGAGGGAGGGTTGGACTGAAGCTTTCTTT.

The rearrangement uses TRBV6-5 and TRBJ2-7; TRBD1 aligns across 8 bases. CDR1 and CDR2 (germline): MNHEY, SVGAGI. After removal of 2 bases from V and 3 bases from J, the junction contained 6 bases not matched to a gene. The CDR3 totals 15 residues. CDR3 sequence reads: CASSYIDRGDYEQYF. The CDR3 coding sequence is TGTGCCAGCAGTTACATCGACAGGGGCGACTACGAGCAGTACTTC.

This clonotype came up a few times. The chain uses TRBV19 and TRBJ2-3; perhaps TRBD2 as D (6 bases). The CDR3 runs 15 residues. Germline V gene sequence: CDR1 LNHDA, CDR2 SQIVND (reference sequence). Deletions cut 1 base from V and 2 bases from J, with 10 bases between. The DNA for the CDR3 is TGTGCCAGTAGTATAGTAGCGGCGGCCACAGATACGCAGTATTTT. Amino acids: CASSIVAAATDTQYF.

Ten or more counts support this clonotype. The rearrangement uses TRBV19 and TRBJ1-4; 7 nucleotides align to TRBD1. Germline values: CDR1 LNHDA, CDR2 SQIVND (reference sequence). V lost 8 bases and J lost 8; bases outside the gene matches: 8. This CDR3 has 13 residues. This chain's CDR3 is CASSSQGGEKLFF. The CDR3 coding sequence is TGTGCCAGTTCTTCTCAGGGGGGCGAAAAACTGTTTTTT.